Presented here are 3 T cell receptor beta chains from one specimen sequenced in a study of shared clonotypes between healthy human individuals. Naive CD8 cells lacked CD45RO, underwent positive selection for CCR7 and left out terminally differentiated effector memory CD45RA+ cells. TCRdb's table, derived via immunoSEQ multiplex PCR, lists solely in-frame clones and lacks some. The sample records around 1.9 million clones, under 95% being singletons. Sequences were obtained from naive CD8+ T cells from PBMCs. Receptors were obtained from a man between 18 and 29 years old in good health. Some clones in this sample may be carry-over from other donors' samples.

The V gene is TRBV28, the J gene TRBJ2-1; TRBD2 matches at 7 bases. From germline, CDR1 is MDHEN and CDR2 SYDVKM. V shed 3 bases and J 2 bases; nucleotides not matched to a gene: 7. This CDR3 is 16 amino acids long. For the CDR3, the DNA is TGTGCCAGCAGTTTTCCGGCTAGCGGCCCCTACAATGAGCAGTTCTTC. It yields the protein CASSFPASGPYNEQFF.

The rearrangement uses TRBV27 and TRBJ2-3, with D unresolved. The V gene's germline CDR1 is MNHEY and CDR2 SMNVEV (reference sequence). The CDR3 is made up of 12 amino acids. V lost 8 bases, J lost 0 bases, and 6 bases lay in between. The CDR3 region is CASGPSTDTQYF. In DNA, the CDR3 is TGTGCCAGCGGACCAAGCACAGATACGCAGTATTTT.

This sequence joins TRBV2 and TRBJ2-1; perhaps D is TRBD1 or TRBD2 (5 bases each). There are 18 residues in the CDR3. Trimming removed 7 bases at V and 4 bases at J, with 26 bases between. From germline, CDR1 is SNHLY and CDR2 FYNNEI. The CDR3 sequence: CASKGTSGRGTNYNEQFF. CDR3 nucleotides: TGTGCCAGCAAAGGGACGTCCGGTCGGGGAACGAATTACAATGAGCAGTTCTTC.